This is a list of T cell receptor beta chains from one sample in a study of blood T cell repertoires in COVID-19. The assay was immunoSEQ multiplex PCR, and TCRdb's table has in-frame clones only and misses some. The repertoire includes about 170,000 clones, around 87% of them detected once, and under 3% sits in the top ten. Sequencing used peripheral blood. Source of these receptors: a woman of 80 years or more with COVID-19, enrolled during active disease. CDR3s include the opening cysteine and the closing phenylalanine or tryptophan. The order of the fields is D gene, clone size, J gene, CDR3 length, V gene, CDR3 DNA, CDR3 protein. D genes are given only for firm matches. A clone size is listed for some rows: how often the clone was seen (once, few, many), or a class if it is expanded.

>NA|once|TRBJ2-3|16|TRBV5-1
TGCGCCAGCACCCGTGGGGCCGATAGGTTCACAGATACGCAGTATTTT
CASTRGADRFTDTQYF
>NA|NA|TRBJ1-1|15|TRBV4-2
TGTGCCAGCAGCCAGTGGCGACAGGCCGACACTGAAGCTTTCTTT
CASSQWRQADTEAFF
>NA|NA|TRBJ2-1|15|TRBV6-2/TRBV6-3
TGTGCCAGCAGTTCCCCGGTGGACAGTCCCCATGAGCAGTTCTTC
CASSSPVDSPHEQFF
>NA|few|TRBJ2-6|15|TRBV11-2
TGTGCCAGCGAAACGACAGCGACTGGGGCCAACGTCCTGACTTTC
CASETTATGANVLTF
>TRBD1|NA|TRBJ2-7|13|TRBV20-1
TGCAGTGCTAGTTTGAGGGGGCGAGGTGAGCAGTACTTC
CSASLRGRGEQYF
>TRBD1|NA|TRBJ1-6|14|TRBV19
TGTGCCAGTAGTATTTCAGGGGGTAATTCACCCCTCCACTTT
CASSISGGNSPLHF
>TRBD2|NA|TRBJ2-1|14|TRBV7-9
TGTGCCAGCAGCCCGTCCGGGACTAGCGGGACCCAGTTCTTC
CASSPSGTSGTQFF
>TRBD2|once|TRBJ2-2|18|TRBV24-1
TGTGCCACCAGCTCCTTCGGGACTAGCGGGAGGGCGGCCGGGGAGCTGTTTTTT
CATSSFGTSGRAAGELFF
>NA|NA|TRBJ2-4|12|TRBV6-1
TGTGCCAGCAGTGAGCAGGGAGGCATTCAGTACTTC
CASSEQGGIQYF
>NA|NA|TRBJ1-1|12|TRBV7-9
TGTGCCAGCAGCCCCCAGAACACTGAAGCTTTCTTT
CASSPQNTEAFF
>NA|NA|TRBJ1-5|14|TRBV19
TGTGCCAGTAGCAATAATCGACAGAGCATAACCCAGCATTTT
CASSNNRQSITQHF
>TRBD2|once|TRBJ2-1|16|TRBV7-2
TGTGCCAGCAGCTCGTTAGCGGGAGGCTTCTACAATGAGCAGTTCTTC
CASSSLAGGFYNEQFF
>TRBD2|NA|TRBJ2-5|15|TRBV6-6
TGTGCCAGCAGCTACTCCGGGACTAGGGAAGAGACCCAGTACTTC
CASSYSGTREETQYF
>TRBD1|NA|TRBJ2-1|16|TRBV19
TGTGCCAGTAGTACCCCGGGACAGGCGACCTACAATGAGCAGTTCTTC
CASSTPGQATYNEQFF
>NA|NA|TRBJ1-1|13|TRBV5-5
TGTGCCAGCAGCTTGCGCACGGACACTGAAGCTTTCTTT
CASSLRTDTEAFF
>NA|NA|TRBJ2-1|15|TRBV5-1
TGCGCCAGCGGTGGGGGCGTCGGGTCCTACAATGAGCAGTTCTTC
CASGGGVGSYNEQFF
>NA|NA|TRBJ2-6|19|TRBV7-2
TGTGCCAGCAGCTTAAATCGGGGGGCCTTGGGGTCTGGGGCCAACGTCCTGACTTTC
CASSLNRGALGSGANVLTF
>NA|NA|TRBJ1-6|14|TRBV7-2
TGTGCCAGCAGCAACAGCTCCTATAATTCACCCCTCCACTTT
CASSNSSYNSPLHF
>NA|NA|TRBJ2-1|17|TRBV6-2/TRBV6-3
TGTGCCAGCAGTTACCTCGGAGGGGAACCATCCTACAATGAGCAGTTCTTC
CASSYLGGEPSYNEQFF
>TRBD1|NA|TRBJ1-3|15|TRBV27
TGTGCCAGCAGTGAGACAGGGAACTCTGGAAACACCATATATTTT
CASSETGNSGNTIYF
>TRBD2|NA|TRBJ2-3|17|TRBV7-2
TGTGCCAGCAGCTTAGACTGGACTAGCGGGAGTACAGATACGCAGTATTTT
CASSLDWTSGSTDTQYF
>NA|NA|TRBJ2-1|15|TRBV7-2
TGTGCCAGCAGCTTAGAATCAGCGGGCGGTAGTGAGCAGTTCTTC
CASSLESAGGSEQFF
>TRBD1|NA|TRBJ1-6|15|TRBV27
TGTGCCAGCAGTTTTGGGACAGGGGGAGGGACACCCCTCCACTTT
CASSFGTGGGTPLHF
>NA|NA|TRBJ2-1|14|TRBV9
TGTGCCAGCAGCGTAGAAGCCAACTACAATGAGCAGTTCTTC
CASSVEANYNEQFF
>TRBD2|NA|TRBJ2-5|14|TRBV11-2
TGTGCCAGCAGCCCTAGCGGGAGGACGGAGACCCAGTACTTC
CASSPSGRTETQYF
>NA|NA|TRBJ1-5|15|TRBV6-2/TRBV6-3
TGTGCCAGCAGTTTAGACAGGTTGGGCAATCAGCCCCAGCATTTT
CASSLDRLGNQPQHF
>TRBD2|NA|TRBJ2-1|15|TRBV28
TGTGCCAGCAGTTCCTCCGGGACTAGAGACAATGAGCAGTTCTTC
CASSSSGTRDNEQFF
>TRBD2|NA|TRBJ2-2|16|TRBV7-2
TGTGCCAGCAGCTTTTCGACTAGCCCTCTCACCGGGGAGCTGTTTTTT
CASSFSTSPLTGELFF
>TRBD2|NA|TRBJ2-3|15|TRBV7-3
TGTGCCAGCAGCTTAGCGGGAGGGAGCACAGATACGCAGTATTTT
CASSLAGGSTDTQYF
>NA|once|TRBJ1-2|12|TRBV28
TGTGCCAGCATCGGGGGACACTATGGCTACACCTTC
CASIGGHYGYTF
>TRBD2|NA|TRBJ2-7|15|TRBV6-1
TGTGCCAGCAGTGAAGCGAGCGGGAGTTACTACGAGCAGTACTTC
CASSEASGSYYEQYF
>TRBD1|once|TRBJ2-1|15|TRBV29-1
TGCAGCGTTGAGAGTCGGGACAGGTCGTACAATGAGCAGTTCTTC
CSVESRDRSYNEQFF
>NA|NA|TRBJ1-1|19|TRBV27
TGTGCCAGCAGTTTAGGTGTGGCCGGCAGGGGTAGAGGGAACACTGAAGCTTTCTTT
CASSLGVAGRGRGNTEAFF
>TRBD2|NA|TRBJ2-4|16|TRBV4-2
TGTGCCAGCAGCCAAGGGTCGGGACTAGCTGGAAACATTCAGTACTTC
CASSQGSGLAGNIQYF